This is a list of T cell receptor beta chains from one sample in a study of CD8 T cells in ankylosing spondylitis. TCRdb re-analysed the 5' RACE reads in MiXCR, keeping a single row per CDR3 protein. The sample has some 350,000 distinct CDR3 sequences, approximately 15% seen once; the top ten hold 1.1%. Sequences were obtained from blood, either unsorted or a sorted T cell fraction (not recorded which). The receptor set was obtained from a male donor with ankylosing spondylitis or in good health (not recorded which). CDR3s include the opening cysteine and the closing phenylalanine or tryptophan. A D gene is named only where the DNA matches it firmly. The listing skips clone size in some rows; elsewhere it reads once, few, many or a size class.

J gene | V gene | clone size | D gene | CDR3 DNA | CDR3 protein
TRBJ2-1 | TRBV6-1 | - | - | TGTGCCAGCGGAAGGACGGTGAACAATGAGCAGTTCTTC | CASGRTVNNEQFF
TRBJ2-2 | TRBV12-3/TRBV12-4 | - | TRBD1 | TGTGCCAGCTGCCCAAGCCCCGGGACAGGCTATTTCACCGGGGAGCTGTTTTTT | CASCPSPGTGYFTGELFF
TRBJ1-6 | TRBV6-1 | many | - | TGTGCCAGCAGTGAGTCGGGCAGATATTCACCCCTCCACTTT | CASSESGRYSPLHF
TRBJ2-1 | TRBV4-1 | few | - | TGCGCCAGCAGCCAAGAGGTAACCCTAAACAATGAGCAGTTCTTC | CASSQEVTLNNEQFF
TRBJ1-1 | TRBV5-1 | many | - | TGCGCCAGCAGCTTGGCTGGGGAAACTGAAGCTTTCTTT | CASSLAGETEAFF
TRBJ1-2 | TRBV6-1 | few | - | TGTGCCAGCAGCCCGGGTGGCAGGACAAACTATGGCTACACCTTC | CASSPGGRTNYGYTF
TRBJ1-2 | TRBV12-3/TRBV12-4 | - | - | TGTGCCAGCAGTTTCAGGGGTGCCTTCTATGGCTACACCTTC | CASSFRGAFYGYTF
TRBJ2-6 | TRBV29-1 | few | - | TGCAGCGTTGAGGCAGGACATACCTCTGGGGCCAACGTCCTGACTTTC | CSVEAGHTSGANVLTF
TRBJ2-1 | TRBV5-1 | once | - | TGCACCAGCAGCTTTGGGGGCTACAATGAGCAGTTCTTC | CTSSFGGYNEQFF
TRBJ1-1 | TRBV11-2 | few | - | TGTGCCAGCAGCTTAGGGATTATGGGGGGAGGCACTGAAGCTTTCTTT | CASSLGIMGGGTEAFF
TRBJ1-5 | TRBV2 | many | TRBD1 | TGTGCCAGCAGTCTGGACAGGTACCAGCCCCAGCATTTT | CASSLDRYQPQHF
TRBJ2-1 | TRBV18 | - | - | TGTGCCAGCTCAATGATAGAGGGGGAGTTTGGTGAGCAGTTCTTC | CASSMIEGEFGEQFF
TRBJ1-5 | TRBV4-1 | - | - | TGCGCCAGCAGCCAAGGGGCCAGACGCAATCAGCCCCAGCATTTT | CASSQGARRNQPQHF
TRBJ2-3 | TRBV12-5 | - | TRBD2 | TGTGCTAGTGGTTTGGTGATAGCGGGGGGGACAGATACGCAGTATTTT | CASGLVIAGGTDTQYF
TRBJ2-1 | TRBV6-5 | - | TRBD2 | TGTGCCAGCAGTTCCCTTAGCGGGAGGGCGGGGAATGAGCAGTTCTTC | CASSSLSGRAGNEQFF
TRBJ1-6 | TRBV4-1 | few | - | TGCGCCAGCAGCCAACCAGGTGGGGTTTCACCCCTCCACTTT | CASSQPGGVSPLHF
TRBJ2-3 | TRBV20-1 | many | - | TGCAGTGCTCTCCCCGGCGGGGGCGTAGATACGCAGTATTTT | CSALPGGGVDTQYF
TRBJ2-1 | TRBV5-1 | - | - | TGCGCCAGCAGCCGCGCTGTGAGCTCCTACAATGAGCAGTTCTTC | CASSRAVSSYNEQFF
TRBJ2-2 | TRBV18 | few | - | TGTGCCAGCTCACCACCGAACGGGTACACCGGGGAGCTGTTTTTT | CASSPPNGYTGELFF
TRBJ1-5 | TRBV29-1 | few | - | TGCAGCGTTGTCGTGAATAGCAATCAGCCCCAGCATTTT | CSVVVNSNQPQHF
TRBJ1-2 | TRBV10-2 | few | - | TGCGCCAGCAGTGAAAGGCAGCCTAACTATGGCTACACCTTC | CASSERQPNYGYTF
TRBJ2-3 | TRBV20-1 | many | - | TGCAGTGCCAGCCCCCACGGGGGCGCAGATACGCAGTATTTT | CSASPHGGADTQYF
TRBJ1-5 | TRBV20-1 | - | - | TGCAGTGCTAGACGTGCCCCTGATCAGCCCCAGCATTTT | CSARRAPDQPQHF
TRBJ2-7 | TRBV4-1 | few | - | TGCGCCAGCAGCCAAGTCGGGGGCCGCTCCTACGAGCAGTACTTC | CASSQVGGRSYEQYF
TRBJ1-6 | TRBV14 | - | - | TGTGCCAGCAGCCAACAGGAGTCACCCCTCCACTTT | CASSQQESPLHF
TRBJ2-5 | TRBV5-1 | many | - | TGCGCCAGCAGCTTCCAAGGGTTTCAAGAGACCCAGTACTTC | CASSFQGFQETQYF
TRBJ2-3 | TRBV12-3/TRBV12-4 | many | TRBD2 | TGTGCCAGCAGTCTAGCGGGGCACACAGATACGCAGTATTTT | CASSLAGHTDTQYF
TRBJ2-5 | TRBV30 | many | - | TGTGCCTGGAGTGAGTCCCTAGCGAGGGGGGAGACCCAGTACTTC | CAWSESLARGETQYF
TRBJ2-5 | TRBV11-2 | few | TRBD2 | TGTGCCAGCACCTTAGCGGGAGGGCCCCAAGAGACCCAGTACTTC | CASTLAGGPQETQYF
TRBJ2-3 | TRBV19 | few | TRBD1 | TGTGCCAGTAAACAGGGGGCAATTACAGATACGCAGTATTTT | CASKQGAITDTQYF
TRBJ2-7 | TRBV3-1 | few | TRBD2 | TGTGCCAGCAGCGACAGTCCCGGGACTAGCGGGGGGAACTCCTACGAGCAGTACTTC | CASSDSPGTSGGNSYEQYF
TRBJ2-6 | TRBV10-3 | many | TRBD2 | TGTGCCATCAGTGACCCTAAGGCGGGAGTCTCTGGGGCCAACGTCCTGACTTTC | CAISDPKAGVSGANVLTF
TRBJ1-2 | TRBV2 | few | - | TGTGCCAGCAGTGTGGGTCAGGGGACGGGTGGCTACACCTTC | CASSVGQGTGGYTF
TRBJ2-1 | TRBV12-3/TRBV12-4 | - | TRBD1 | TGTGCCAGCAGCCGACAGGGTCAGGGTGATGAGCAGTTCTTC | CASSRQGQGDEQFF
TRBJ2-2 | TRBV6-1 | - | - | TGTGCCAGCAGCCGCGGACAGAAGAACACCGGGGAGCTGTTTTTT | CASSRGQKNTGELFF
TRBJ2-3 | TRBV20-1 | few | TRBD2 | TGCAGTGCCGCTCTAGCGGGGGGGCCGTGGTCAGATACGCAGTATTTT | CSAALAGGPWSDTQYF
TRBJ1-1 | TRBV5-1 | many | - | TGCGCCAGCAGCCTCAACAGGGAAACTGAAGCTTTCTTT | CASSLNRETEAFF
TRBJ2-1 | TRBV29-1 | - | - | TGCAGCGTTGACGGGGGCGCCGGAGTCAATGAGCAGTTCTTC | CSVDGGAGVNEQFF
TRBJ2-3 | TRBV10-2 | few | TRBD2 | TGCGCCAGTACCCAAACTAGCGGGCGCTACACAGATACGCAGTATTTT | CASTQTSGRYTDTQYF
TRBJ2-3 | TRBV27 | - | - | TGTGCCAGCAGTTCCTTCGGGGTTCCGGGTACGCAGTATTTT | CASSSFGVPGTQYF
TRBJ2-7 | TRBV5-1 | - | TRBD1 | TGCGCCAGCAGCTTGGAGGGGCCGAGACAGGGCTCCTACGAGCAGTACTTC | CASSLEGPRQGSYEQYF
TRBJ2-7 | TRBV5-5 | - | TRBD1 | TGTGCCAGCAGCTTGGCAGGGACAGGACTCTACGAGCAGTACTTC | CASSLAGTGLYEQYF
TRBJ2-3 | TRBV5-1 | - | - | TGCGCCAGCAGCTGGAGGGATACGCAGTATTTT | CASSWRDTQYF
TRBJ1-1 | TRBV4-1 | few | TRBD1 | TGCGCCAGCAGCCGATCCGGGACAGGGAACACTGAAGCTTTCTTT | CASSRSGTGNTEAFF
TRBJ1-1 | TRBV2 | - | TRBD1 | TGTGCCAGCAGTGAATCCCTGACAGGGTTCACTGAAGCTTTCTTT | CASSESLTGFTEAFF
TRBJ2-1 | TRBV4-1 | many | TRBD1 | TGCGCCAGCAGCCAGACTCCGGGACAGGTTAGCTCCTACAATGAGCAGTTCTTC | CASSQTPGQVSSYNEQFF